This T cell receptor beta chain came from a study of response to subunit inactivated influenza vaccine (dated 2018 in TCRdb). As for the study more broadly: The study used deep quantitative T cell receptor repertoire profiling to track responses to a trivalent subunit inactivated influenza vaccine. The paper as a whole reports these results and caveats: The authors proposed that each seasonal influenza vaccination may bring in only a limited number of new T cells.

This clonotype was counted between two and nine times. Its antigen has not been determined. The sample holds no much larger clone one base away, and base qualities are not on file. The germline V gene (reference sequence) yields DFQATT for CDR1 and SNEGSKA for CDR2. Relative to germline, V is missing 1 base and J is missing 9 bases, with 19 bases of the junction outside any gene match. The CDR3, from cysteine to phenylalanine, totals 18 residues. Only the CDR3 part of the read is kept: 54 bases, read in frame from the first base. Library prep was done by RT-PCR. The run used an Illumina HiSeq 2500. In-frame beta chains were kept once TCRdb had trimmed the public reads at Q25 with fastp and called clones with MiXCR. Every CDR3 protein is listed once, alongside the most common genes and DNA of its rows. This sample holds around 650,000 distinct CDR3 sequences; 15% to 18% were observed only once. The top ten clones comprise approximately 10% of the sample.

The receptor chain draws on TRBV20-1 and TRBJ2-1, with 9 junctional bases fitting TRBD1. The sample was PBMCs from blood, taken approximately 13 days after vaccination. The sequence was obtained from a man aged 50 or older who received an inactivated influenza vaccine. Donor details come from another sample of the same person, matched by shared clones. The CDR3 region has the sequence CSARVTGGRYTPGGEQFF. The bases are TGCAGTGCTAGAGTAACAGGGGGCCGGTACACCCCAGGCGGTGAGCAGTTCTTC.